These 16 T cell receptor beta chains originate from one sample sequenced in a study of cytomegalovirus exposure and HLA in healthy donors. Here immunoSEQ multiplex PCR was the method, and the copy in TCRdb shows in-frame clones only, minus some. The table includes fewer than 130,000 clones, approximately 89% detected once. Sequencing was carried out using PBMCs. The receptors were gathered from a woman between 18 and 29 years old in good health and CMV-seronegative.

The V call is TRBV5-4, the J call TRBJ2-5; 11 bases are shared with TRBD1. With V trimmed by 4 bases and J by 5 bases, 7 bases remained unmatched. CDR3 length: 15 residues. Per the germline V gene, CDR1 is SGHNT and CDR2 is YYREEE (reference sequence). The CDR3 is CASSDGTGGPETQYF. The CDR3 DNA is TGTGCCAGCAGCGACGGGACAGGGGGGCCGGAGACCCAGTACTTC. Combining the CDR3 with reference TRBV5-4 and TRBJ2-5 gives the whole variable domain ETGVTQSPTHLIKTRGQQVTLRCSSQSGHNTVSWYQQALGQGPQFIFQYYREEENGRGNFPPRFSGLQFPNYSSELNVNALELDDSALYLCASSDGTGGPETQYFGPGTRLLVL.

The chain uses TRBV6-6 and TRBJ2-5, with D perhaps TRBD1 (5 bases). Trimming pared 5 bases from V and 2 bases from J, leaving 9 bases between. Germline CDR1 reads MNHNY; CDR2 reads SVGAGI (reference sequence). The CDR3 covers 13 residues. DNA of the CDR3: TGTGCCAGCAGTACGGACATACAAGAGACCCAGTACTTC. Protein sequence: CASSTDIQETQYF.

The rearrangement links TRBV9 to TRBJ1-5; 7 bases fit TRBD1. Germline V CDR1 and CDR2: SGDLS, YYNGEE. The CDR3 length is 14 residues. The ends lost 6 bases at V and 7 bases at J; junction bases unmatched: 10. The CDR3 sequence: CASNSGQPSQPQHF. The CDR3 DNA is TGTGCCAGCAACTCGGGACAGCCCTCCCAGCCCCAGCATTTT.

V and J are TRBV28 and TRBJ2-2, with D tentatively TRBD2 (7 bases). This CDR3 has 16 amino acids. CDR1 and CDR2 from the germline V gene are MDHEN and SYDVKM. The V and J ends lost 5 bases and 3 bases respectively, with 16 bases between them. The CDR3 DNA is TGTGCCAGCAGTGGGGCGGCGGGGGCGGACACCGGGGAGCTGTTTTTT. It translates to CASSGAAGADTGELFF.

Regarding this clone: The junction departs from germline at one end; a sequencing error may be responsible. The rearrangement uses TRBV7-7 and TRBJ2-2; D is unclear. The CDR3 is made up of 17 amino acids. The germline V gene has CDR1 SSHAT and CDR2 FNYEAQ (reference sequence). CDR3 amino acids: CASSLESGGANTGELFF. CDR3 bases: TGTGCTAGCAGCTTAGAGTCTGGCGGAGCGAACACCGGGGAGCTGTTTTTT.

The chain combines TRBV7-8 with TRBJ2-7; tentative D call: TRBD1 (6 bases). Between the trimmed V and J ends, which lost 1 base and 7 bases, there was a span of 8 bases. Germline CDR1 is SGHVS and CDR2 is FQNEAQ. This CDR3 contains 12 residues. The CDR3 DNA reads as TGTGCCAGCAGCTTAGGAAGGGGGGAGCAGTACTTC. Protein sequence: CASSLGRGEQYF.

This clone was recorded once. The rearrangement uses TRBV23-1 and TRBJ1-5; D is perhaps TRBD1 (6 bases). TRBV23-1 is an ORF, with its function uncertain. This CDR3 has 19 residues. The V end was cut by 1 base, the J end by 6 bases, with 25 bases between. The CDR3 nucleotides read TGCGCCAGCAGTCAATTTATGAGGAAACAGGGAAGGTCTGGTCAGCCCCAGCATTTT. It encodes CASSQFMRKQGRSGQPQHF.

The chain joins TRBV28 to TRBJ1-4, with TRBD1 as a possible D gene (5 bases). The germline gives CDR1 MDHEN, CDR2 SYDVKM. This CDR3 is 12 amino acids long. V was cut by 10 bases and J by 7 bases, with 13 bases left in between. DNA for the CDR3: TGTGCCATCTTGGGGGGTAGTGAAAAACTGTTTTTT. Translated, it gives CAILGGSEKLFF.

The CDR3 loop reads CASSGSVAGVQGETQYF. For the CDR3, the DNA is TGCGCCAGCAGTGGGTCGGTAGCGGGGGTGCAGGGGGAGACCCAGTACTTC. The chain links TRBV10-2 to TRBJ2-5; 9 bases are a match to TRBD2. The CDR3 has 17 amino acids. Germline V gene lookup returns CDR1 WSHSY and CDR2 SAAADI. With V trimmed by 4 bases and J by 5 bases, 14 bases remained unmatched.

The chain is built from TRBV2 and TRBJ1-2; 9 bases are shared with TRBD1. CDR1 SNHLY and CDR2 FYNNEI come from the germline V gene. The CDR3 contains 16 residues. J gave up 0 bases and V 3 bases, and 5 bases lay outside the gene matches. CDR3 DNA: TGTGCCAGCAGTGAGGACAGGGGAAGGGCTAACTATGGCTACACCTTC. Protein: CASSEDRGRANYGYTF.

The V and J genes are TRBV29-1 and TRBJ2-5, with 8 bases fitting TRBD1. Germline assignment: CDR1 SQVTM and CDR2 ANQGSEA. With V trimmed by 1 base and J by 3 bases, 7 bases remained unmatched. The CDR3 runs 15 residues. The CDR3 protein is CSVEGRTGREETQYF. For the CDR3, the DNA is TGCAGCGTTGAAGGCAGGACAGGGCGGGAAGAGACCCAGTACTTC.

The count of this clone is one. The J gene is TRBJ1-2, the V gene TRBV28; D perhaps matches TRBD1 (6 bases). With 10 bases removed from V and 6 bases from J, the gap between germline ends came to 18 bases. The CDR3 consists of 13 residues. The germline V gene encodes CDR1 MDHEN and CDR2 SYDVKM. CDR3 bases: TGTGCCACTACTGCGGGGGCGGCGGATGGCTACACCTTC. It yields the protein CATTAGAADGYTF.

The chain couples TRBV5-4 to TRBJ1-6, with 7 bases fitting TRBD1. Germline CDR1 reads SGHNT; CDR2 reads YYREEE (reference sequence). The CDR3 consists of 14 residues. The V gene end was trimmed by 0 bases and the J gene end by 10 bases; junction bases not matched to a gene: 4. DNA of the CDR3: TGTGCCAGCAGCTTGGACAGGGGAACATCACCCCTCCACTTT. It codes for CASSLDRGTSPLHF.

The chain combines TRBV6-1 with TRBJ1-2; maybe TRBD1 (6 bases). The CDR3 totals 14 residues. Germline-derived CDR1 and CDR2 are MNHNS and SASEGT. The V end lost 5 bases, the J end lost 4 bases, and 14 bases lay between the germline ends. The CDR3 is CASSKVGGLYGYTF. CDR3 coding DNA: TGTGCCAGCAGTAAAGTGGGGGGGCTCTATGGCTACACCTTC.

J is TRBJ2-1 and V is TRBV9; 9 bases line up with TRBD2. The length of the CDR3 is 16 residues. In germline, CDR1 is SGDLS, CDR2 YYNGEE. V gave up 4 bases and J gave up 6 bases; unmatched junction bases: 11. In nucleotides, the CDR3 is TGTGCCAGCAGCCCCTACGCCGCGGGAGGGGGCAATGAGCAGTTCTTC. Translating gives CASSPYAAGGGNEQFF. Based on the CDR3 plus reference TRBV9 and TRBJ2-1, the full variable domain is DSGVTQTPKHLITATGQRVTLRCSPRSGDLSVYWYQQSLDQGLQFLIQYYNGEERAKGNILERFSAQQFPDLHSELNLSSLELGDSALYFCASSPYAAGGGNEQFFGPGTRLTVL.

This sequence joins TRBV9 and TRBJ2-3; perhaps TRBD2 as D (5 bases). CDR1 and CDR2 from the germline V gene are SGDLS and YYNGEE. This CDR3 has 16 amino acids. V lost 0 bases and J lost 2, with 13 bases in between. In nucleotides, the CDR3 is TGTGCCAGCAGCGTAGGGGAATCTAGCTACACAGATACGCAGTATTTT. This encodes CASSVGESSYTDTQYF.